Listed below are T cell receptor beta chains from one sample, sequenced in a study of cytomegalovirus exposure and HLA in healthy donors. Clones were read by immunoSEQ multiplex PCR, and TCRdb kept only the in-frame ones, dropping some. The data contain roughly 100,000 clones, about three fifths of them singletons. The specimen sequenced was PBMCs. The receptors come from a human donor in good health. The CDR3 runs from the conserved cysteine through the conserved F or W. The D gene is left open where the match is weak. The size field is filled for only some rows; it gives once, few, many or a size class.

D gene	V gene	clone size	J gene	CDR3 DNA	CDR3 protein
TRBD1	TRBV6-5	NA	TRBJ2-1	TGTGCCAGCACCTCCAGGGGGAGCTCCTACAATGAGCAGTTCTTC	CASTSRGSSYNEQFF
NA	TRBV30	NA	TRBJ1-1	TGTGCCTGGAGCGGCGGGCATACCACTGAAGCTTTCTTT	CAWSGGHTTEAFF
TRBD2	TRBV7-2	NA	TRBJ2-7	TGTGCCAGCAGCTTAACTAGCGCGCACGGGGGCTCCTACGAGCAGTACTTC	CASSLTSAHGGSYEQYF
TRBD2	TRBV7-8	NA	TRBJ2-5	TGTGCCAGCAGTCGGACTAGCGGGAGTAGGACCCAGTACTTC	CASSRTSGSRTQYF
NA	TRBV5-1	NA	TRBJ1-1	TGCGCCAGCAGCTTGCGAGTGGCGGCTACCCGGGACACTGAAGCTTTCTTT	CASSLRVAATRDTEAFF
TRBD2	TRBV5-8	NA	TRBJ2-2	TGTGCCAGCGACCGGGGACTAGCGCTATTCTCCGGGGAGCTGTTTTTT	CASDRGLALFSGELFF
NA	TRBV27	NA	TRBJ2-5	TGTGCCAGCAGTTTACTCGGGGAATGGGAGACCCAGTACTTC	CASSLLGEWETQYF
NA	TRBV5-1	NA	TRBJ2-3	TGCGCCAGCAGCTTGGGGGCTGCCCCCACAGATACGCAGTATTTT	CASSLGAAPTDTQYF
TRBD1	TRBV6-1	few	TRBJ1-2	TGTGCCAGCAGTCCCCGGACAGGGGCCGGCTACACCTTC	CASSPRTGAGYTF
NA	TRBV7-9	NA	TRBJ2-2	TGTGCCAGCAGCTTACGGGGTCTTGACGGGGAGCTGTTTTTT	CASSLRGLDGELFF
TRBD2	TRBV9	NA	TRBJ2-7	TGTGCCAGCAGCGTAGATTCCCTAGCGGGAGTGCTCCACGAGCAGTACTTC	CASSVDSLAGVLHEQYF
NA	TRBV10-3	NA	TRBJ2-7	TGTGCCATCAGTGACAGGGGCTACGAGCAGTACTTC	CAISDRGYEQYF